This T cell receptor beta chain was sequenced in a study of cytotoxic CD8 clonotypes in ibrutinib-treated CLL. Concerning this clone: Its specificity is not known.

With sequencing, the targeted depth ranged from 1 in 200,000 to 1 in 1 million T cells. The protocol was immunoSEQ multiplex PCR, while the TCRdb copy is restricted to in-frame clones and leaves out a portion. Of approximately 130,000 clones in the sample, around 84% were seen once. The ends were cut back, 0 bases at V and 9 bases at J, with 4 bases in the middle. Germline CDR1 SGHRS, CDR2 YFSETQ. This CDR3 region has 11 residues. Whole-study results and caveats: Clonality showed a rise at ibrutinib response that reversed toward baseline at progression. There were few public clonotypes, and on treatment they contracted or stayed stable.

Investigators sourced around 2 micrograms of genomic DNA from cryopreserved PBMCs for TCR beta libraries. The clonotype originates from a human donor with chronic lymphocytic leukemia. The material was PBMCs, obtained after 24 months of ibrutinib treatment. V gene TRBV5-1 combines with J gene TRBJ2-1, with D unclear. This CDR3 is CASSLGSEQFF. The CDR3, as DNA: TGCGCCAGCAGCTTGGGTTCTGAGCAGTTCTTC.